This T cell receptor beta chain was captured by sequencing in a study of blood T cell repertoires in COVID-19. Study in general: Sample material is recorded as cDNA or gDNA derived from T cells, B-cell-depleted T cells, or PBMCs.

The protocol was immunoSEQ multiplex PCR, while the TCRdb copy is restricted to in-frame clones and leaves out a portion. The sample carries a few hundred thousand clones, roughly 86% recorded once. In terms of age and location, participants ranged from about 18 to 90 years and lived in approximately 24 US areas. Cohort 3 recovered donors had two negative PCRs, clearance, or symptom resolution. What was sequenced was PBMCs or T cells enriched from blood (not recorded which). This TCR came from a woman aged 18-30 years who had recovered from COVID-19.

The CDR3 DNA is TGTGCCAGTAGTCAACCCGGCGGGAATCAGCCCCAGCATTTT. Amino acid sequence: CASSQPGGNQPQHF. The chain couples TRBV19 to TRBJ1-5; D not resolved. The V end was cut by 5 bases, the J end by 4 bases, with 12 bases between. CDR1 and CDR2 (germline): LNHDA, SQIVND (reference sequence). This CDR3 spans 14 amino acids.